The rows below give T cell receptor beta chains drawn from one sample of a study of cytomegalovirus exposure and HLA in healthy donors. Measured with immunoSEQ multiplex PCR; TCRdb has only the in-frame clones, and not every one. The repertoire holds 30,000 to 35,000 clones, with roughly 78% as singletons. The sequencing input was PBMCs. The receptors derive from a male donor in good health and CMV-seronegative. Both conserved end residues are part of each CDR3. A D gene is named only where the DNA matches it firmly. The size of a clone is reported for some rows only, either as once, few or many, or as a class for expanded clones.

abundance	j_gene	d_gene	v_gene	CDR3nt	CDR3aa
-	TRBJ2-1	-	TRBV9	TGTGCCAGCAGCCGCGGGGTAGGTTTTGGCAATGAGCAGTTCTTC	CASSRGVGFGNEQFF
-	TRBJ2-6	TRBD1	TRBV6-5	TGTGCCAGCAGTTACACAGGGGGCAAAGGGGCCAACGTCCTGACTTTC	CASSYTGGKGANVLTF
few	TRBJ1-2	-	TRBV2	TGTGCCAGCACCACCATCCAGGGCGCCTATGGCTACACCTTC	CASTTIQGAYGYTF
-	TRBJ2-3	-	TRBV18	TGTGCCAGCTCCCCCCAACAGGCGACTAGCACAGATACGCAGTATTTT	CASSPQQATSTDTQYF
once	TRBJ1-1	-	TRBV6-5	TGTGCCAGCAGTTACAGCCTGAACACTGAAGCTTTCTTT	CASSYSLNTEAFF
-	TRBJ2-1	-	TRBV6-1	TGTGCCAGCAGTGAATTTTCGGGAGAGAGCAATGAGCAGTTCTTC	CASSEFSGESNEQFF
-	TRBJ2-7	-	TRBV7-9	TGTGCCAGCAGCCCAACAGGGATTAACAAAACCTACGAGCAGTACTTC	CASSPTGINKTYEQYF
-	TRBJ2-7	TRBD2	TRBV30	TGTGCCTGGAGCCCTAGACTAGCGGGAACATACGAGCAGTACTTC	CAWSPRLAGTYEQYF
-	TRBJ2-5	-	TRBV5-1	TGCGCCAGCAGCTTGGTCACGGGGTCAGGAGAGACCCAGTACTTC	CASSLVTGSGETQYF
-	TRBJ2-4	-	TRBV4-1	TGCGCCAGCAGCCAAGTTGCCGGGGCCAAAAACATTCAGTACTTC	CASSQVAGAKNIQYF
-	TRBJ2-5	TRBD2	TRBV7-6	TGTGCCAGCAGACGGGCGGGAGGGCATGGAGAGACCCAGTACTTC	CASRRAGGHGETQYF
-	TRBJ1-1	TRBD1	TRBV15	TGTGCCACATCACAGGGGCTGAGCACTGAAGCTTTCTTT	CATSQGLSTEAFF
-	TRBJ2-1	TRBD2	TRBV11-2	TGTGCCAGCAGCTTATTGGGACTAGCGGAGTTCTTC	CASSLLGLAEFF
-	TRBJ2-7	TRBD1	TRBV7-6	TGTGCCAGCAGCTTTTCGGACAGGGTGTACGAGCAGTACTTC	CASSFSDRVYEQYF
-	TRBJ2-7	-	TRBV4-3	TGCGCCAGCAGCCAAGGTATCGGAGGTCGGTCCTACGAGCAGTACTTC	CASSQGIGGRSYEQYF
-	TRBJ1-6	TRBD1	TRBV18	TGTGCCAGCTCACCACCGGGGACAGGCGGAAATTCACCCCTCCACTTT	CASSPPGTGGNSPLHF
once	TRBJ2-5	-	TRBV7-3	TGTGCCAGCAGCTTAAATGGCGGGGCTCAAGAGACCCAGTACTTC	CASSLNGGAQETQYF
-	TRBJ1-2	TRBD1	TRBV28	TGTGCCAGCAGTCCGACAGGGACCTATGGCTACACCTTC	CASSPTGTYGYTF
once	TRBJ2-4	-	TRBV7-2	TGTGCCAGCAGCTTTGAGTCGGGACTGGGGAACATTCAGTACTTC	CASSFESGLGNIQYF
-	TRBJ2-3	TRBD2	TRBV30	TGTGCCTGGGGAATAGGAAGCGGGAGGACAGATACGCAGTATTTT	CAWGIGSGRTDTQYF
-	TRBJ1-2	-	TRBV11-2	TGTGCCAGCAGCTTAGATCCAGGGGACCTCTATGGCTACACCTTC	CASSLDPGDLYGYTF
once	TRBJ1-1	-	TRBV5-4	TGTGCCAGCAGCTCTAGCCCCACTGAAGCTTTCTTT	CASSSSPTEAFF
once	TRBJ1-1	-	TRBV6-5	TGTGCCAGCAGTTACTCGCAGGGAGGGATAAACACTGAAGCTTTCTTT	CASSYSQGGINTEAFF
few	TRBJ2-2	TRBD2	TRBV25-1	TGTGCCAGCAGTGAAGATACTAGCGGGAGGGTCCTGGGGGAGCTGTTTTTT	CASSEDTSGRVLGELFF
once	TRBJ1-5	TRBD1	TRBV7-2	TGTGCCAGCAGCTTAGGAGGGACAGGGCAGCCCCAGCATTTT	CASSLGGTGQPQHF
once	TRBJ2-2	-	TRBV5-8	TGTGCCAGCAGCCGAAGGGGCGCCGCTGCCGGGGAGCTGTTTTTT	CASSRRGAAAGELFF
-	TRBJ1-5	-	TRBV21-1	TGTGCCAGCAGCAAAAGGCTAGTGGGACAGGGGGGACCGATTAGCAATCAGCCCCAGCATTTT	CASSKRLVGQGGPISNQPQHF
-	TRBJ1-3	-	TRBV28	TGTGCCAGCAGCCTAACAGGGCCCTCTGGAAACACCATATATTTT	CASSLTGPSGNTIYF
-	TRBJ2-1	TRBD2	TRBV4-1	TGCGCCAGCAGCCAATTTGAGACTAGCGGCGGCCGCTCCTACAATGAGCAGTTCTTC	CASSQFETSGGRSYNEQFF
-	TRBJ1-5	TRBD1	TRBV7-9	TGTGCCAGCAGCTTAGGGCGACAGGGCCGCAATCAGCCCCAGCATTTT	CASSLGRQGRNQPQHF
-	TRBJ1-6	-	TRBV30	TGTGCCTGGAGTGTTTCCCCTTATAATTCACCCCTCCACTTT	CAWSVSPYNSPLHF
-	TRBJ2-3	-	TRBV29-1	TGCAGCGTTGAAGATCCGGGGAGAGCCACAGATACGCAGTATTTT	CSVEDPGRATDTQYF
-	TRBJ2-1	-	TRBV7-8	TGTGCCAGCAGCTTAGCGGCGGGTTCCTACAATGAGCAGTTCTTC	CASSLAAGSYNEQFF
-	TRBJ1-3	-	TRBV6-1	TGTGCCAGCAGTGAAGCGGAGGGAGCTGGAAACACCATATATTTT	CASSEAEGAGNTIYF
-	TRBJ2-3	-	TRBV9	TGTGCCAGCAGCCTCCTCAGCGAGGCAGATACGCAGTATTTT	CASSLLSEADTQYF